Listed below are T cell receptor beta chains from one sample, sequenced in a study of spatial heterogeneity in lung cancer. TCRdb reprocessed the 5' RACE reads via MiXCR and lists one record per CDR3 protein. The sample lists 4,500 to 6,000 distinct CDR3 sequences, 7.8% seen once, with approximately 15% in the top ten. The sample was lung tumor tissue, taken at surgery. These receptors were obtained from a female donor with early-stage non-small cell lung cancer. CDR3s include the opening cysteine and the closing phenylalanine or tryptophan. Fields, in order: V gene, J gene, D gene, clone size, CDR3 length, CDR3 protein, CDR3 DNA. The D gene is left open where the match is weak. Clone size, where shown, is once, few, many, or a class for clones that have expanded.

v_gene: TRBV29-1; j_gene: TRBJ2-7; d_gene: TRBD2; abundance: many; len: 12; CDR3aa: CSAERGRGEQYF; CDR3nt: TGCAGCGCCGAGCGGGGAAGGGGTGAGCAGTACTTC
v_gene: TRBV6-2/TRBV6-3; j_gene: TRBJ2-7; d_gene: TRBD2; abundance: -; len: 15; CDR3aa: CASSSRTSGSYEQYF; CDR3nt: TGTGCCAGCAGTTCAAGGACTAGCGGGAGTTACGAGCAGTACTTC
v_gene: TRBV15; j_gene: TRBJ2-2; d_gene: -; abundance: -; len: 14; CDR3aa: CATREQGGSGELFF; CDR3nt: TGTGCCACCAGGGAACAGGGTGGTTCCGGGGAGCTGTTTTTT
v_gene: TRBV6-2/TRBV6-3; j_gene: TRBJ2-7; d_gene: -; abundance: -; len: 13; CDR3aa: CASSYPWGGEQYF; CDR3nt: TGTGCCAGCAGTTACCCTTGGGGTGGCGAGCAGTACTTC
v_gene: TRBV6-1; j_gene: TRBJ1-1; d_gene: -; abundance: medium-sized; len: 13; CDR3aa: CASSEVRETEAFF; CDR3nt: TGTGCCAGCAGTGAAGTCAGGGAGACTGAAGCTTTCTTT
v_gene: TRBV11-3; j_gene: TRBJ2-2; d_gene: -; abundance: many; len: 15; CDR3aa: CASSNTGQNTGELFF; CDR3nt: TGTGCCAGCAGCAACACAGGGCAAAACACCGGGGAGCTGTTTTTT
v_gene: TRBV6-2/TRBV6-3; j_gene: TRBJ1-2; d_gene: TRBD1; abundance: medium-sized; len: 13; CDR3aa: CASSKDRAYGYTF; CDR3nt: TGTGCCAGCAGTAAAGACAGGGCGTATGGCTACACCTTC
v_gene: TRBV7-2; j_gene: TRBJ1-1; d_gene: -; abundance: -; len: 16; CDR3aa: CASSLEARDMNTEAFF; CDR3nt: TGTGCCAGCAGCTTAGAGGCAAGGGATATGAACACTGAAGCTTTCTTT
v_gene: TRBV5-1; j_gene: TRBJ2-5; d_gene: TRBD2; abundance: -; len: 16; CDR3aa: CASSLVVAGYQETQYF; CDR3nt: TGCGCCAGCAGCTTGGTAGTAGCGGGGTACCAAGAGACCCAGTACTTC
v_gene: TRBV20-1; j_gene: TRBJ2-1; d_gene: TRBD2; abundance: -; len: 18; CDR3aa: CSARSLGTSGRAVNEQFF; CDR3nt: TGCAGTGCTAGATCTTTAGGCACTAGCGGGAGGGCCGTGAATGAGCAGTTCTTC
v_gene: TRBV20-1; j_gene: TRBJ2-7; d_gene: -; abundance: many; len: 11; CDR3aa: CSVGTPYEQYF; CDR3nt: TGCAGTGTAGGGACTCCCTACGAGCAGTACTTC
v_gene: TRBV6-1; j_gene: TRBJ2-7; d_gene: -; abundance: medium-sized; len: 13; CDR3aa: CASRAHSSYEQYF; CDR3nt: TGTGCCAGCAGGGCCCACTCCTCCTACGAGCAGTACTTC
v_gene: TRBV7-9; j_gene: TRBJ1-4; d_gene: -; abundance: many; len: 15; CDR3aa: CASSSQGLTNEKLFF; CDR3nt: TGTGCCAGCAGCTCCCAGGGGCTAACTAATGAAAAACTGTTTTTT
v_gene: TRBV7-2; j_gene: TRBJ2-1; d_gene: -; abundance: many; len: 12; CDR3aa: CASTINGNEQFF; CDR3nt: TGTGCCAGCACCATCAACGGCAATGAGCAGTTCTTC